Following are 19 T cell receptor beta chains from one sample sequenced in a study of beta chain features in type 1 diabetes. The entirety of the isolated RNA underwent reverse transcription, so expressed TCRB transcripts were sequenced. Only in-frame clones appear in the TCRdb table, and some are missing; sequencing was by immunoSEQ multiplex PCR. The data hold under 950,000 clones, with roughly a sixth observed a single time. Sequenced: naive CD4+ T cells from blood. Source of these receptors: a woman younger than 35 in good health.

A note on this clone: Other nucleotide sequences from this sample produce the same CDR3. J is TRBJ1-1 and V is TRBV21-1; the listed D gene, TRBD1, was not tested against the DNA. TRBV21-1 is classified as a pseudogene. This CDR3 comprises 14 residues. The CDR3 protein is CASSKGGGNTEAFF. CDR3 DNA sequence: TGTGCCAGCAGCAAAGGAGGGGGGAACACTGAAGCTTTCTTT.

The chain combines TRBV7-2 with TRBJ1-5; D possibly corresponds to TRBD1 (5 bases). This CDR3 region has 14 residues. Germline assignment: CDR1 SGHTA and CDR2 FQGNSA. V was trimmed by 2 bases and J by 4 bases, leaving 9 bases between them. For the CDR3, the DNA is TGTGCCAGCAGCTTAAGGGACCCTAATCAGCCCCAGCATTTT. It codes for CASSLRDPNQPQHF.

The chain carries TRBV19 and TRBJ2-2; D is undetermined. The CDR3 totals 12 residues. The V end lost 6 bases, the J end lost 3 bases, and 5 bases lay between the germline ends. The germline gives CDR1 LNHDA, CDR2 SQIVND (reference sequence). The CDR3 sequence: CASSKDTGELFF. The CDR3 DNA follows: TGTGCCAGTAGCAAAGACACCGGGGAGCTGTTTTTT.

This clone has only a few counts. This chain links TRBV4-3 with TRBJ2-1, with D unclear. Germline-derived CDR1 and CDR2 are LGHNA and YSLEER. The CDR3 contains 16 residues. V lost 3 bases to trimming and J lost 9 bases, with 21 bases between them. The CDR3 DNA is TGCGCCAGCAGCCACCAATTTGGGGATAAAAGCCTTGAGCAGTTCTTC. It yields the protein CASSHQFGDKSLEQFF.

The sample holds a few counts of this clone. CDR3 sequence: CASSLVGGSGELFF. The CDR3 DNA follows: TGTGCCAGCAGCTTGGTAGGGGGATCCGGGGAGCTGTTTTTT. The chain is built from TRBV5-5 and TRBJ2-2; a possible D gene is TRBD1 (6 bases). This CDR3 is built from 14 residues. Per the germline V gene, CDR1 is SGHKS and CDR2 is YYEKEE (reference sequence). V lost 0 bases, J lost 6 bases, and 9 bases lay in between.

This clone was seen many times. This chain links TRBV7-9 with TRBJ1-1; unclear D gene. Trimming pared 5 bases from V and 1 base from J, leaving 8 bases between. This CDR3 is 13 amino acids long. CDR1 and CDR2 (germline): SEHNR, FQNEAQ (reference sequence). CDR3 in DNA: TGTGCCAGCAGCGACCGTGAGAACACTGAAGCTTTCTTT. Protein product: CASSDRENTEAFF.

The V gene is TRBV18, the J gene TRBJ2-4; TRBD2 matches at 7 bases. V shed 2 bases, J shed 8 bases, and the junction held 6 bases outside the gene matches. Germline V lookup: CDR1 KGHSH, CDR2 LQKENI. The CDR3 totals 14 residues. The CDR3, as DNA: TGTGCCAGCTCACCAACAAGCCGGGGGGACATTCAGTACTTC. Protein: CASSPTSRGDIQYF.

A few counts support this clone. CDR3 sequence reads: CASSLAAASGAYEQYF. Here the CDR3 DNA reads TGTGCCAGCAGCTTAGCGGCAGCTAGCGGTGCCTACGAGCAGTACTTC. This sequence joins TRBV7-9 and TRBJ2-7, with 7 bases fitting TRBD2. V was clipped by 0 bases and J by 2 bases; unmatched bases: 7. The CDR3 loop spans 16 amino acids. CDR1 is SEHNR and CDR2 is FQNEAQ in the germline V gene (reference sequence). Combining the CDR3 with reference TRBV7-9 and TRBJ2-7 gives the whole variable domain DTGVSQNPRHKITKRGQNVTFRCDPISEHNRLYWYRQTLGQGPEFLTYFQNEAQLEKSRLLSDRFSAERPKGSFSTLEIQRTEQGDSAMYLCASSLAAASGAYEQYFGPGTRLTVT.

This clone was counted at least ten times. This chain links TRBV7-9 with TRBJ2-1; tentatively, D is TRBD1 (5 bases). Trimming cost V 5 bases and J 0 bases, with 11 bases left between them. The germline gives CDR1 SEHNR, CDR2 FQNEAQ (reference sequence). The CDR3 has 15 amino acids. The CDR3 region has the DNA TGTGCCAGCAGCGCCAGGGCTAGCTCCTACAATGAGCAGTTCTTC. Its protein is CASSARASSYNEQFF.

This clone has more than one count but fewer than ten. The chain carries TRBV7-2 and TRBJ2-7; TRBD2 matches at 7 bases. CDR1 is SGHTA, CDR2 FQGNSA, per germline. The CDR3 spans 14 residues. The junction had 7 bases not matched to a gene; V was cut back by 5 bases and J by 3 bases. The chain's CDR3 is CASSGTSAGYEQYF. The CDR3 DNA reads TGTGCCAGCAGCGGTACTAGCGCGGGCTACGAGCAGTACTTC.

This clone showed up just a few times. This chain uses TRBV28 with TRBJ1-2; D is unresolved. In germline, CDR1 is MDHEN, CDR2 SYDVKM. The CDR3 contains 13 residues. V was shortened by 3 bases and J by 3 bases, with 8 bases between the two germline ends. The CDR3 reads CASSFSADYGYTF. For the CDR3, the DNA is TGTGCCAGCAGTTTCTCGGCAGACTATGGCTACACCTTC.

The CDR3 DNA reads TGTGCCAGCAGCCCCACTGGGGGGGCGGGAGGCTACACCTTC. This translates into CASSPTGGAGGYTF. J is TRBJ1-2 and V is TRBV11-2, with D possibly matching TRBD1 (6 bases). V was shortened by 5 bases and J by 8 bases, with 18 bases between the two germline ends. The CDR3 covers 14 residues. Per germline, CDR1 SGHAT and CDR2 FQNNGV. The full variable domain, in which reference TRBV11-2 and TRBJ1-2 provide the parts outside the CDR3, is EAGVAQSPRYKIIEKRQSVAFWCNPISGHATLYWYQQILGQGPKLLIQFQNNGVVDDSQLPKDRFSAERLKGVDSTLKIQPAKLEDSAVYLCASSPTGGAGGYTFGSGTRLTVV.

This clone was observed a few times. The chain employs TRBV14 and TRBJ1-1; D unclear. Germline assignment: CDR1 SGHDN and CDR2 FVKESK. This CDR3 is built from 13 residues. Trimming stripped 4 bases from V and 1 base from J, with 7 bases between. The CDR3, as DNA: TGTGCCAGCAGCCTCCGGACGAACACTGAAGCTTTCTTT. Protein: CASSLRTNTEAFF.

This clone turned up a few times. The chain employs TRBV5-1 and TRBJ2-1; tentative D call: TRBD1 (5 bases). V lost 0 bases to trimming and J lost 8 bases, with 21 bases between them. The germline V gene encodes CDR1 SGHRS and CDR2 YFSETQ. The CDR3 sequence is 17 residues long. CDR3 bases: TGCGCCAGCAGCTTGGGGGGCGGTGGGCACGCGTTAGATGAGCAGTTCTTC. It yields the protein CASSLGGGGHALDEQFF.

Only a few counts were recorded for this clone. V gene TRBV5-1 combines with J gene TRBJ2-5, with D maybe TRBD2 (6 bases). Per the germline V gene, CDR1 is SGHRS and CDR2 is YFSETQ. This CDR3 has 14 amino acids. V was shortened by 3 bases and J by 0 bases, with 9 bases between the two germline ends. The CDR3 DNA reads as TGCGCCAGCAGCTATGGAGGGAACCAAGAGACCCAGTACTTC. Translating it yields CASSYGGNQETQYF.

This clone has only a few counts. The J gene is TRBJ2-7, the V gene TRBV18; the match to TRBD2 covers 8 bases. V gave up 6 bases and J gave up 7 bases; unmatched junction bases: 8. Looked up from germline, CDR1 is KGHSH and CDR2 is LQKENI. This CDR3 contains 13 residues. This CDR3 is CASSPGLDGEQYF. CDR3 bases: TGTGCCAGCTCGCCGGGACTAGATGGGGAGCAGTACTTC.

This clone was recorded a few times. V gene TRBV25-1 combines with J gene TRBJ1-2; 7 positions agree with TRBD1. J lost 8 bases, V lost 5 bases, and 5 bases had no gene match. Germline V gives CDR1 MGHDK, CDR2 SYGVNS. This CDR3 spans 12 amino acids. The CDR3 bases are TGTGCCAGCAGTATGACAGGGCTCGGCTACACCTTC. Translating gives CASSMTGLGYTF.

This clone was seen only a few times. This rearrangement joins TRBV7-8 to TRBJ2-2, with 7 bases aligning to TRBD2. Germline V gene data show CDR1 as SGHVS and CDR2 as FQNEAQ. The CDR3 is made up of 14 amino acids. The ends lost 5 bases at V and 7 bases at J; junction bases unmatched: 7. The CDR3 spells CASSRGGGVGELFF. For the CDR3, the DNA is TGTGCCAGCAGCCGCGGGGGAGGGGTCGGGGAGCTGTTTTTT. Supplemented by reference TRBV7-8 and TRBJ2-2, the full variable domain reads GAGVSQSPRYKVAKRGQDVALRCDPISGHVSLFWYQQALGQGPEFLTYFQNEAQLDKSGLPSDRFFAERPEGSVSTLKIQRTQQEDSAVYLCASSRGGGVGELFFGEGSRLTVL.

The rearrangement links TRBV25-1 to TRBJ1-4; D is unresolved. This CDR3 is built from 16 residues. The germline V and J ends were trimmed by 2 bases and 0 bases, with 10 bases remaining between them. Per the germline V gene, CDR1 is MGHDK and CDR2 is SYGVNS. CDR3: CASSEMGKATNEKLFF. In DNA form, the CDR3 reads TGTGCCAGCAGTGAAATGGGGAAAGCAACTAATGAAAAACTGTTTTTT.